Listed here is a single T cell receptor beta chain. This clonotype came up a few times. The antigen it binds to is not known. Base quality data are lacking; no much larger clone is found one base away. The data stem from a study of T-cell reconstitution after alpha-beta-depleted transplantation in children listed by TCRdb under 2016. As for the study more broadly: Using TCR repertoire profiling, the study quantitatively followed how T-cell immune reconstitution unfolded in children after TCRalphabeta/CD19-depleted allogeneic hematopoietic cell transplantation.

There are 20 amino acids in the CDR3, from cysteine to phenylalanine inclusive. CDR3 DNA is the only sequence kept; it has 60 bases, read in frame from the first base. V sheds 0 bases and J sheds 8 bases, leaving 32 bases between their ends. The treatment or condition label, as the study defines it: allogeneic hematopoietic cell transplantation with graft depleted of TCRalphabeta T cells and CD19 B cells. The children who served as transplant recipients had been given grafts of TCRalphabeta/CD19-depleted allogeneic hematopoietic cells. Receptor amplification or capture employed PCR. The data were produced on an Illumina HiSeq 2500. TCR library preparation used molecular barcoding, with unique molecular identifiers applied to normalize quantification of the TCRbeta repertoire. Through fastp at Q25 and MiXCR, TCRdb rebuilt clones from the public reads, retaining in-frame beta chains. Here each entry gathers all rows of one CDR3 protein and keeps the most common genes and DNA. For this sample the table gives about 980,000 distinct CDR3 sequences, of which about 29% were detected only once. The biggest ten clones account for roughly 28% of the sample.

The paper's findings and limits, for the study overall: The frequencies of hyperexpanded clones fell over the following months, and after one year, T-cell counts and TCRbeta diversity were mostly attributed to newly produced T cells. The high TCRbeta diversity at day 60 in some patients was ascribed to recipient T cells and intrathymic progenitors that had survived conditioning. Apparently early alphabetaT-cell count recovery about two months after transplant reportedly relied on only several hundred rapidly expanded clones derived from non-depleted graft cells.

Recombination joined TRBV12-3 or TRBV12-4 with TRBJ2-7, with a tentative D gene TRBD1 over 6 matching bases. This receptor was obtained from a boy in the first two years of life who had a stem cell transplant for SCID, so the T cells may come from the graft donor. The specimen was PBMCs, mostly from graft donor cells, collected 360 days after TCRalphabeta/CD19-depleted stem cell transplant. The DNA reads TGTGCCAGCAGTTTAGCGGCCTCAGGGGTCCTCACCGATACTCCTACGAAGCAGTACTTC. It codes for CASSLAASGVLTDTPTKQYF.